This T cell receptor (beta chain) was sequenced during a study of early T cells in non-severe SARS-CoV-2 infection. In the study overall: The authors sequenced bulk RNA from unsorted whole blood, leaving chains unpaired.

Individual cDNA molecules were tagged with unique molecular identifiers. In TCRdb, the 5' RACE reads were re-called with MiXCR into one record per CDR3 protein. Of about 64,000 distinct CDR3 sequences listed, about 17% are singletons. With regard to this clonotype: Its antigen is not known.

The study, taken as a whole, reports: Missing private and CD4 specificities, VDJdb matching favored anti-spike CD8 responses.

The sequence was collected from an adult who was a healthcare worker with PCR-confirmed SARS-CoV-2 infection or an uninfected control (not recorded which). The sample here was whole blood, taken at baseline.

CDR3 nucleotides: TGTGCCAGCAGTTACGGCGGCCTTTCTAATTCACCCCTCCACTTT. Translated, it gives CASSYGGLSNSPLHF. The genes are TRBV6-2 or TRBV6-3 and TRBJ1-6; D is uncertain. Trimming pared 2 bases from V and 6 bases from J, leaving 11 bases between. This CDR3 contains 15 residues. Germline V gene data show CDR1 as MNHEY and CDR2 as SVGEGT.